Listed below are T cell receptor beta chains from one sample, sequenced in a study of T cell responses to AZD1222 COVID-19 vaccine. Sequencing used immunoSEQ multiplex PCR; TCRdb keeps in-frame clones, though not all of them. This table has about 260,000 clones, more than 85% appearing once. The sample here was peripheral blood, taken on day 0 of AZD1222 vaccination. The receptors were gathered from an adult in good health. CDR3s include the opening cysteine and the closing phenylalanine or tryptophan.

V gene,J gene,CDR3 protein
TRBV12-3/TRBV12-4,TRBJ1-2,CASSPPPNYGYTF
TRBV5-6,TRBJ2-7,CASSHRGMMDEQYF
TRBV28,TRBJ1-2,CASSFPGKGYGYTF
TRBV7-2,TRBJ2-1,CASIPGQPYNEQFF
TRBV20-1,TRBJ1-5,CSASTGRGQPQHF
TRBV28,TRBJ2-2,CASSLIPGELFF
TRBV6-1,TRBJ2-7,CASSEAMGQEIYEQYF
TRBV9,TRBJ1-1,CASSEAMNTEAFF
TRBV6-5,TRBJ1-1,CASSYSLGTGNTEAFF
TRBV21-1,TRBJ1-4,CASSKGTVRYTTNEKLFF
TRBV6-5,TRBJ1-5,CASRTRYGNQPQHF
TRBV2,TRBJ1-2,CASSDGSRGGYTF
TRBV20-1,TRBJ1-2,CSARAEGGYTF
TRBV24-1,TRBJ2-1,CATSEPLAGPSEQFF
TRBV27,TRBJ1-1,CASKRERGYTEAFF
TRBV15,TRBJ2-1,CATSRDPRGNEQFF
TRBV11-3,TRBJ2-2,CASSSAWQGANTGELFF
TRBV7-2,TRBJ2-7,CASSLKNPYEQYF
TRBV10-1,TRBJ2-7,CASMGRGAQFGVYEQYF
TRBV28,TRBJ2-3,CASSPAAGGTDTQYF
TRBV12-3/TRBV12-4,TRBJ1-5,CASTHSSNQPQHF
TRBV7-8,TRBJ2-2,CASSFRDTNTGELFF
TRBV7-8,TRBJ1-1,CASSATGQSKVNTEAFF
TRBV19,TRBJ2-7,CASSIGPTYEQYF
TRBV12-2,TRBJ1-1,CASRLPPAGDYTEAFF
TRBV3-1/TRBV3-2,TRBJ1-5,CASSQARAGEFEGNQPQHF
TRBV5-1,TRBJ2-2,CASSSSGNTGELFF
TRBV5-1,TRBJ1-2,CASSFTGDDYGYTF
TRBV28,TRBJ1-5,CASSLGDSGRNQPQHF
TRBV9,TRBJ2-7,CASSPGDGSSYEQYF
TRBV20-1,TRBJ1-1,CSYLNTEAFF
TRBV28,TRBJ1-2,CASSFRVLGGYTF
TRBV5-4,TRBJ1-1,CASSLEIDSNTEAFF
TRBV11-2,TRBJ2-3,CASSLHRSTDTQYF
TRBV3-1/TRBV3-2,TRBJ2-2,CASSLLGTGELFF
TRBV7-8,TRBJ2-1,CASSLAATRKLAGGRDEQFF
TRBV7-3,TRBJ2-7,CASSLGQGREQYF
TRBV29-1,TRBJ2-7,CSVSRGTISYEQYF
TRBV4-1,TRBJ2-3,CASSHPLRGQGTQYF
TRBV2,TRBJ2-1,CASKGRTSGYNEQFF
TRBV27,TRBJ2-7,CASSFGGHSYEQYF
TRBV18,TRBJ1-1,CASSPRATRGVTQAFF
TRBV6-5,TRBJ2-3,CASSKTRPDTQYF
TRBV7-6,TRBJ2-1,CASSPRSGTGGTEQFF
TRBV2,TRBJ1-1,CASKAEFVGTEAFF
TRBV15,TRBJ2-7,CATSRDRSGQGQNEQYF
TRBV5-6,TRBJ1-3,CASSSTRQDFSAGNTIYF
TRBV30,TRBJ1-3,CAWTWGVGGNTIYF
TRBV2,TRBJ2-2,CASSGDFNGELFF
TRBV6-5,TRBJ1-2,CASSYLGTVYGYTF
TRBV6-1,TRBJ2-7,CASSDFLSGTSAEQYF
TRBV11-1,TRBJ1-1,CASSLSGKNTEAFF